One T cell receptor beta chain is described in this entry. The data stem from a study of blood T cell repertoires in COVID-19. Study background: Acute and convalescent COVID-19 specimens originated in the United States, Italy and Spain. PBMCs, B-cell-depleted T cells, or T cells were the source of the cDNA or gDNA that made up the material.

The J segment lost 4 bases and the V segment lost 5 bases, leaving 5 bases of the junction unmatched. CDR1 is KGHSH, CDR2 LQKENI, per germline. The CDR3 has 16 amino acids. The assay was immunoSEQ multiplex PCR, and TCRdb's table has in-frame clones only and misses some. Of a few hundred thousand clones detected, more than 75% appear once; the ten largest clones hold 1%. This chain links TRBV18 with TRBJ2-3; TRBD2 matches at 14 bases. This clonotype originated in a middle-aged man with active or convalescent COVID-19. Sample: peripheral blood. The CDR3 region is CASSLGLAGAADTQYF. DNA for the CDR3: TGTGCCAGCTCATTGGGACTAGCGGGAGCTGCAGATACGCAGTATTTT.